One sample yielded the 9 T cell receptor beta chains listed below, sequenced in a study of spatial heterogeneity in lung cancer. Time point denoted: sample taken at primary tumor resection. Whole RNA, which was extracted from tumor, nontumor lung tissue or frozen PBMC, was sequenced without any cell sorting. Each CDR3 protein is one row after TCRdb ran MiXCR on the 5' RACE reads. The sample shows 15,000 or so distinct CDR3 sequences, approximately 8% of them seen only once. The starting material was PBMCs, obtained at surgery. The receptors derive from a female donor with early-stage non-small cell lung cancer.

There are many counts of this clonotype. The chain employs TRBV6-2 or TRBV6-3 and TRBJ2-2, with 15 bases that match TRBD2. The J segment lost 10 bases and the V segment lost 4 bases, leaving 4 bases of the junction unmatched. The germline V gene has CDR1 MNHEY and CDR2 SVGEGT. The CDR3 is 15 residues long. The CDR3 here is CASSSGLAGGQELFF. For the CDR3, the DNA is TGTGCCAGCAGTTCGGGACTAGCGGGGGGTCAGGAGCTGTTTTTT.

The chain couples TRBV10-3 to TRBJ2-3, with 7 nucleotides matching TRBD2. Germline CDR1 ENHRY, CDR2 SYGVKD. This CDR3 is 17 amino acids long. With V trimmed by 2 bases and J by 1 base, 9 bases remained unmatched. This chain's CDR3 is CAISETQAGYRTDTQYF. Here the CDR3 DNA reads TGTGCCATCAGTGAGACCCAAGCGGGATACCGCACAGATACGCAGTATTTT.

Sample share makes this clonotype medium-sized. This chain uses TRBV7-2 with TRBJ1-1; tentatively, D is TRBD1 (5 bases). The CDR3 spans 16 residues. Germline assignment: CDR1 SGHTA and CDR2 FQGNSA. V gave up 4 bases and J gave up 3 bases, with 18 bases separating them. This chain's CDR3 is CASSSEGRVRDTEAFF. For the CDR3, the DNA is TGTGCCAGCAGCTCCGAAGGCAGGGTCCGGGACACTGAAGCTTTCTTT.

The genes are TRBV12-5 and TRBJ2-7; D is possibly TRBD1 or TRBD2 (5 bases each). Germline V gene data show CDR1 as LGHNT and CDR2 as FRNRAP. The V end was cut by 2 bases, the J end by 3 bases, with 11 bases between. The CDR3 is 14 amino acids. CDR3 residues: CASGLSAGSYEQYF. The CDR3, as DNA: TGTGCTAGTGGTTTGTCGGCAGGGAGCTACGAGCAGTACTTC.

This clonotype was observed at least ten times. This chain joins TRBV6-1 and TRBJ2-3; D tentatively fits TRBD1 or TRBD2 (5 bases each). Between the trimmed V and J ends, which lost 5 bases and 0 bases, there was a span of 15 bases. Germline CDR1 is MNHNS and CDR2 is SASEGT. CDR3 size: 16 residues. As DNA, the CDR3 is TGTGCCAGCAGTAGGGACGCTCAAACTAGCACAGATACGCAGTATTTT. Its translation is CASSRDAQTSTDTQYF.

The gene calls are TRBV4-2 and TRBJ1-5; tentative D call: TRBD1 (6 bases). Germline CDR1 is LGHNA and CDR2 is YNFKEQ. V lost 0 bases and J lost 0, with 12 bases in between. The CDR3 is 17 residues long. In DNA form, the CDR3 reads TGTGCCAGCAGCCAAGATCGGAACAGGGTTAGCAATCAGCCCCAGCATTTT. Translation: CASSQDRNRVSNQPQHF.

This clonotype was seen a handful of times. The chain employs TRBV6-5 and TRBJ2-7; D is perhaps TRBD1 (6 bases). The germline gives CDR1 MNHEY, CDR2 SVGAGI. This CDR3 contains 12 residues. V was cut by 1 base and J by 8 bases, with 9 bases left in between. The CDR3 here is CASSYLQGKQYF. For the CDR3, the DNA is TGTGCCAGCAGTTACTTACAGGGAAAGCAGTACTTC.

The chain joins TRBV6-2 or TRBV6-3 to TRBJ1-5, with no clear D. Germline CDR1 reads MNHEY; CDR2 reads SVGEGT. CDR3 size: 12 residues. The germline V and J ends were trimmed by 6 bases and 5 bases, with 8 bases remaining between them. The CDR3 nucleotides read TGTGCCAGCAGAGCAACCGATCAGCCCCAGCATTTT. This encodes CASRATDQPQHF.

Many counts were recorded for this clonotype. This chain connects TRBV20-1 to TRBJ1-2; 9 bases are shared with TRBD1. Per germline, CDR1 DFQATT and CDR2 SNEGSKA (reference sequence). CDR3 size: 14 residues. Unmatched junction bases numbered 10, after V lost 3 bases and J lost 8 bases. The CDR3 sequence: CSASVQGALGGYTF. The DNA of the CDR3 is TGCAGTGCTAGCGTACAGGGGGCGCTTGGAGGCTACACCTTC.